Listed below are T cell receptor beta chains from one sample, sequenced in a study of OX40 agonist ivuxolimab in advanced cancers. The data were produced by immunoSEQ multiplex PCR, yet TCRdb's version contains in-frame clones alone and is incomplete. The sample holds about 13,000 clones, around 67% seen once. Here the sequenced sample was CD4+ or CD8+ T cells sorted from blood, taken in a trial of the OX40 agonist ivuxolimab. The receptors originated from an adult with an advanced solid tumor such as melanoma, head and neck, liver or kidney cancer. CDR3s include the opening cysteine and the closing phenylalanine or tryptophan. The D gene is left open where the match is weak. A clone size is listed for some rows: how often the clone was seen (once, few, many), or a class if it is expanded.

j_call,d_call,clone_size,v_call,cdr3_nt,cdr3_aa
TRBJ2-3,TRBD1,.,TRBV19,TGTGCCAGTAGTTGGACAGGGGCAGATACGCAGTATTTT,CASSWTGADTQYF
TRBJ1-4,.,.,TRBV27,TGTGCCAGCAGTTTATATTCCGGGAGTGAAAAACTGTTTTTT,CASSLYSGSEKLFF
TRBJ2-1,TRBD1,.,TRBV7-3,TGTGCCAGCAGCCCCGGGGACAGGATCTACAATGAGCAGTTCTTC,CASSPGDRIYNEQFF
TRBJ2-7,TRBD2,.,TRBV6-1,TGTGCCACCAGGGAGGGCTACGAGCAGTACTTC,CATREGYEQYF
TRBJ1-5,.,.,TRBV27,TGTGCCAGTGCCAGGGGTAGCAATCAGCCCCAGCATTTT,CASARGSNQPQHF
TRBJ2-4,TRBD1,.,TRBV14,TGTGCCAGCAGCCGGACAGGGGGGAAGAACATTCAGTACTTC,CASSRTGGKNIQYF
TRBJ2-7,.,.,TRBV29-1,TGCAGCGTCGTTCAGACAGGTTCCTACGAGCAGTACTTC,CSVVQTGSYEQYF
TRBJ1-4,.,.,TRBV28,TGTGCCAGCAGAAGCCGGGACCTAGGGGCTGAAAAACTGTTTTTT,CASRSRDLGAEKLFF
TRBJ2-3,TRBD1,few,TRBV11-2,TGTGCCAGCAGCCTTGACGGGACAGGGGGACGGACAGATACGCAGTATTTT,CASSLDGTGGRTDTQYF
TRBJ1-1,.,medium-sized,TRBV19,TGTGCCAGTAGTGTAGATGTGAACACTGAAGCTTTCTTT,CASSVDVNTEAFF
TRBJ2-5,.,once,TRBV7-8,TGTGCCAGCAGCTTAGTATCCTGGGCGGAAGAGACCCAGTACTTC,CASSLVSWAEETQYF
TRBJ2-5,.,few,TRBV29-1,TGCAGCGTTGATGGGCCCCAAGAGACCCAGTACTTC,CSVDGPQETQYF
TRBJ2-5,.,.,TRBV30,TGTGCCTGGTCCAGGGTCGGGGAGACCCAGTACTTC,CAWSRVGETQYF
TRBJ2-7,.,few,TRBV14,TGTGCCAGCAGCCAAGAAAGAATTGAGCGAGGAGGGCAGTACTTC,CASSQERIERGGQYF
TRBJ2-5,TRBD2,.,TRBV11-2,TGTGCCAGCAGCTTAGTAAGGACTAGACAAGAGACCCAGTACTTC,CASSLVRTRQETQYF
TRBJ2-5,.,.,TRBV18,TGTGCCAGCTCACTAGGGGGAAGAGAGACCCAGTACTTC,CASSLGGRETQYF
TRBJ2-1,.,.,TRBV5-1,TGCGCCAGCAGCCCAGAAGATCCGGCCTACAATGAGCAGTTCTTC,CASSPEDPAYNEQFF
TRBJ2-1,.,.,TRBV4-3,TGCGCCAGCAGCCGGTCGGGTACGGGGGGCCACAATGAGCAGTTCTTC,CASSRSGTGGHNEQFF
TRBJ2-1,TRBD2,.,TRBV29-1,TGCAGCGTAGCGGGAGTGGTAAATGAGCAGTTCTTC,CSVAGVVNEQFF
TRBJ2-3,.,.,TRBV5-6,TGTGCCAGCAACACCGGGGGGCGGGGAGCGGATACGCAGTATTTT,CASNTGGRGADTQYF
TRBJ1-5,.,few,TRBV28,TGTGCCAGCAGTTTTGGGAGGGTGCAGCCCCAGCATTTT,CASSFGRVQPQHF
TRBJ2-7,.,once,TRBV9,TGTGCCAGCAGCGCCGGACAGCTTAGCGAGCAGTACTTC,CASSAGQLSEQYF
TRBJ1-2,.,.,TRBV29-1,TGCAGCGTTGAGTCACACGAGCCCGGCTACACCTTC,CSVESHEPGYTF
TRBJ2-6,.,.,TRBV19,TGTGCCAGCCTCCTAAGCTCTGGGGCCAACGTCCTGACTTTC,CASLLSSGANVLTF
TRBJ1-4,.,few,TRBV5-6,TGTGCCAGCACCTGGTTAGGGAATGAAAAACTGTTTTTT,CASTWLGNEKLFF
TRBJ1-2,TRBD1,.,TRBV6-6,TGTGCCAGCAGCAACCGGGACAGCCGCAACTATGGCTACACCTTC,CASSNRDSRNYGYTF
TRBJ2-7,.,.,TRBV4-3,TGCGCCAGCAGCCAAGGGGCAGAGGGCGGGGACGAGCAGTACTTC,CASSQGAEGGDEQYF